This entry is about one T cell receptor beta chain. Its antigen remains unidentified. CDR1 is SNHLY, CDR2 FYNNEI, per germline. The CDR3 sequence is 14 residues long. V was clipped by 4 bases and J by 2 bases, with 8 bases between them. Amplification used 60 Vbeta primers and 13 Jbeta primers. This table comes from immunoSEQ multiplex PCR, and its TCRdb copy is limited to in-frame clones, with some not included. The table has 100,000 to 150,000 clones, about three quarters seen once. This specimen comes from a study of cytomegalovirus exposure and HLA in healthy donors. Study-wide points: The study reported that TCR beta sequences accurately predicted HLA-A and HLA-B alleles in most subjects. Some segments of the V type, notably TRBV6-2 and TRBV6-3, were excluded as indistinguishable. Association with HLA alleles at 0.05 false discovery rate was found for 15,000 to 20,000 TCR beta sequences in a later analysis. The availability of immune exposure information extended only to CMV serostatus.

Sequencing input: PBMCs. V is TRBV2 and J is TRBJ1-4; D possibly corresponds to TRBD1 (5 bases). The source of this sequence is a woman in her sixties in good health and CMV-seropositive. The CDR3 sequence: CASSGAGTNEKLFF. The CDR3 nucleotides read TGTGCCAGCAGTGGGGCAGGGACTAATGAAAAACTGTTTTTT.